The rows below give T cell receptor beta chains drawn from one sample of a study of blood T cell repertoires in COVID-19. Generated by immunoSEQ multiplex PCR, the TCRdb table keeps only in-frame clones and is missing some. The sample contains more than 85,000 clones, 90% to 95% of which appear only once. The sample comprised peripheral blood. These receptors all come from a man in his sixties with acute or convalescent COVID-19. CDR3s include the opening cysteine and the closing phenylalanine or tryptophan. The D gene is left open where the match is weak. A clone size is listed for some rows: how often the clone was seen (once, few, many), or a class if it is expanded.

v_gene	abundance	d_gene	j_gene	CDR3nt	CDR3aa
TRBV6-5	.	TRBD1	TRBJ1-1	TGTGCCAGCAGACTCGACAGGGGGCGTACTGAAGCTTTCTTT	CASRLDRGRTEAFF
TRBV5-1	.	TRBD2	TRBJ2-7	TGCGCCAGCAGCTTGACGACTAGCTACCCCTCCTACGAGCAGTACTTC	CASSLTTSYPSYEQYF
TRBV2	.	TRBD2	TRBJ2-7	TGTGCCAGCAGTGAAGCGCGACTAGCGTCCTACGAGCAGTACTTC	CASSEARLASYEQYF
TRBV2	.	TRBD1	TRBJ1-2	TGTGCCAGCACGGGACAGGGGGGTAGCTACACCTTC	CASTGQGGSYTF
TRBV7-9	once	.	TRBJ2-7	TGTGCCAGCAGTCTAGGGAGTCCGGCCTACTACGAGCAGTACTTC	CASSLGSPAYYEQYF
TRBV29-1	.	TRBD1	TRBJ2-7	TGCAGCGTTGCCTGGGACAGCTCCTACGAGCAGTACTTC	CSVAWDSSYEQYF
TRBV10-3	.	TRBD1	TRBJ2-1	TGTGCCATCAGTGAGGGCGGACAGGGCGTCCGGGAGCAGTTCTTC	CAISEGGQGVREQFF
TRBV2	.	.	TRBJ2-7	TGTGCCAGCAGGCCGGGGGTATCCTACGAGCAGTACTTC	CASRPGVSYEQYF
TRBV7-2	.	.	TRBJ2-5	TGTGCCAGCAGCACCACTAAAACCCAAGAGACCCAGTACTTC	CASSTTKTQETQYF
TRBV19	once	.	TRBJ2-7	TGTGCCAGTAGTACGCAGAGCGGGACAGGCTCCTACGAGCAGTACTTC	CASSTQSGTGSYEQYF
TRBV28	.	TRBD2	TRBJ2-1	TGTGCCAGCAGTTTAACGCCGCCGGGACTAGCGGGACCATCCTACAATGAGCAGTTCTTC	CASSLTPPGLAGPSYNEQFF
TRBV12-3/TRBV12-4	.	.	TRBJ1-5	TGTGCCAGCAGTTTCAAGAGTAATCAGCCCCAGCATTTT	CASSFKSNQPQHF
TRBV24-1	.	.	TRBJ2-3	TGTGCCACCAGTGATTCCCGGTCGCGGGCCACAGATACGCAGTATTTT	CATSDSRSRATDTQYF
TRBV4-3	.	.	TRBJ2-7	TGCGCCAGCAGCCTCACGACGGACTATTCCTACGAGCAGTACTTC	CASSLTTDYSYEQYF
TRBV21-1	few	.	TRBJ2-7	TGTGCCAACACAGTCTACGAGCAGTACTTC	CANTVYEQYF
TRBV29-1	.	TRBD1	TRBJ2-5	TGCAGCGTTGGGGGGACAGCCAACCCCACAGCGGCCCAAGAGACCCAGTACTTC	CSVGGTANPTAAQETQYF
TRBV7-9	.	.	TRBJ2-5	TGTGCCAGCAGCTTAGGGGGGCCAGGGACCCAGTACTTC	CASSLGGPGTQYF
TRBV7-9	.	.	TRBJ1-5	TGTGCCATATCAGCATCAGGGTCTTGGCAGCCCCAGCATTTT	CAISASGSWQPQHF
TRBV3-1/TRBV3-2	.	.	TRBJ1-3	TGTGCCAGCACCTCGGAGGGACGGATAAACACCATATATTTT	CASTSEGRINTIYF
TRBV7-9	.	.	TRBJ2-5	TGTGTCAGCAGCGACGTGGGGGGGCCCCTCCAAGAGACCCAGTACTTC	CVSSDVGGPLQETQYF
TRBV3-1/TRBV3-2	.	.	TRBJ2-3	TGTGCCAGCAGCCTTCGAGGAGATACGCAGTATTTT	CASSLRGDTQYF
TRBV15	.	TRBD2	TRBJ2-5	TGTGCCACCAGCAGAGCCGCTCCAGAGACTAGCGTATCCCAAGAGACCCAGTACTTC	CATSRAAPETSVSQETQYF
TRBV7-3	.	.	TRBJ2-5	TGTGCCAGCAGCCCATACGGACAGATCAAGGGAGAGACCCAGTACTTC	CASSPYGQIKGETQYF
TRBV14	.	TRBD2	TRBJ2-2	TGTGCCAGCAGCCAAGATCGCGGGGGCACCGGGGAGCTGTTTTTT	CASSQDRGGTGELFF
TRBV5-1	.	TRBD1	TRBJ1-1	TGCGCCAGCAGCAAGACAGGGTCGGTACCTGAAGCTTTCTTT	CASSKTGSVPEAFF
TRBV24-1	once	TRBD1	TRBJ2-5	TGTGCCACCAGTCAAGGGACAGGTCTGGAGACCCAGTACTTC	CATSQGTGLETQYF
TRBV4-3	few	.	TRBJ2-2	TGCGCCAGCAGCCAAGATCCGGGAAGGGAGCTGTTTTTT	CASSQDPGRELFF
TRBV2	.	TRBD2	TRBJ2-2	TGTGCCAGCAGCGCCGGGACTAGCGGGAGCACCGGGGAGCTGTTTTTT	CASSAGTSGSTGELFF
TRBV9	.	TRBD1	TRBJ1-2	TGTGCCAGCAGCCCGAGACAGGGGACAAACTATGGCTACACCTTC	CASSPRQGTNYGYTF
TRBV28	.	TRBD1	TRBJ1-4	TGTGCCAGCAGAACACCGGGACAGACTCGGGAAAAACTGTTTTTT	CASRTPGQTREKLFF
TRBV9	.	.	TRBJ2-5	TGTGCCAGCAGCGTAGGACTGGAGCGGGAAGAGACCCAGTACTTC	CASSVGLEREETQYF
TRBV6-5	.	.	TRBJ1-5	TGTGCCAGCAGCGTCAGGGGCAATCAGCCCCAGCATTTT	CASSVRGNQPQHF
TRBV19	few	.	TRBJ2-3	TGTGCCAGTAGTCTCGCCGGGCCAGGAGGAGCGGCAGATACGCAGTATTTT	CASSLAGPGGAADTQYF
TRBV6-1	.	TRBD2	TRBJ2-3	TGTGCCAGCAGTGAGGGTTTTAGCGGGTCTAGCACAGATACGCAGTATTTT	CASSEGFSGSSTDTQYF
TRBV20-1	.	.	TRBJ2-4	TGCAGTGCTAGTGGGGGGCAGGGCAAAAACATTCAGTACTTC	CSASGGQGKNIQYF
TRBV10-3	.	.	TRBJ2-7	TGTGCCATCAGTGGGACAGTGGTCCCCTACGAGCAGTACTTC	CAISGTVVPYEQYF
TRBV3-1/TRBV3-2	.	.	TRBJ1-5	TGTGCCAGCAGCCCGGACACCTTAAGCCATCAGCCCCAGCATTTT	CASSPDTLSHQPQHF
TRBV5-8	.	TRBD1	TRBJ1-2	TGTGCCAGCAGCTCCGGGACAGGATACACCTTC	CASSSGTGYTF
TRBV29-1	.	.	TRBJ2-3	TGCAGCGCCGCTGCAGCGGGTACAGATACGCAGTATTTT	CSAAAAGTDTQYF
TRBV5-6	.	.	TRBJ2-7	TGTGCCAGCAGCTTGGCACCAGTGGGCCGCTACGAGCAGTACTTC	CASSLAPVGRYEQYF
TRBV6-5	.	.	TRBJ1-1	TGTGCCAGCAGACGTACACGGAACACTGAAGCTTTCTTT	CASRRTRNTEAFF